The clone carrying this T cell receptor (beta chain) has a handful of counts. Its antigen remains unidentified. This entry comes from a study of T cells in localized non-small cell lung cancer. Study-level results: Clonality of T cells reached its maximum in uninvolved adjacent lung, surpassing tumor.

The junction had 23 bases not matched to a gene; V was cut back by 10 bases and J by 4 bases. The CDR3 runs to 19 residues. Germline V gene data show CDR1 as LNHNV and CDR2 as YYDKDF (reference sequence). The assay was immunoSEQ multiplex PCR, and TCRdb's table has in-frame clones only and misses some. The table records about 2,800 clones, around a quarter of them present only once. Sequencing used lung tumor tissue, obtained before any cancer treatment. J is TRBJ2-5 and V is TRBV15, with 11 bases fitting TRBD2. The clonotype originates from a female donor older than 55 with stage III lung adenocarcinoma. Here the CDR3 reads CASRDPNLAGGSSGETQYF. The CDR3 DNA follows: TGTGCCAGCAGAGATCCGAACCTAGCGGGAGGTTCGTCGGGAGAGACCCAGTACTTC.